This record concerns one T cell receptor beta chain sequence. The target antigen is unknown. The sample originates from a study of CXCR3-negative and CXCR3-positive naive CD8 T cells. General observations from the study: The study found more hydrophobic TRB CDR3s in CXCR3-positive naive cells than in CXCR3-negative naive cells.

It was by 5' RACE with UMI labels that the TRB cDNA libraries were prepared. TCRdb derives one entry per CDR3 protein from the 5' RACE reads, leaving out DNA. The table lists 130,000 to 150,000 distinct CDR3 sequences. This CDR3 comprises 15 residues. Germline CDR1 reads SGHTA; CDR2 reads FQGNSA. The specimen sequenced was naive CXCR3+ CD8+ T cells from blood. Subset indicated: CD45RO-CCR7+CD27+CD95- naive CD8+ T cells expressing CXCR3 (TNR3+). The gene calls are TRBV7-2 and TRBJ2-1; the TRBD2 assignment by TCRdb is unverifiable without DNA. This receptor was identified in a human donor in good health. Some clones in this sample may be carry-over from other donors' samples. CDR3 sequence: CASSSLAGLRNEQFF.